The TCR beta chain described here comes from a study of radiotherapy plus CTLA-4 blockade in lung cancer. Overall study: Patients showed objective responses in about a sixth of cases, and disease control was achieved by approximately 30%.

Broader study findings: Dynamics of early blood T cell clones, together with interferon-beta, were reportedly the best predictors of response. Subsequent to radiotherapy plus ipilimumab, tumor-derived TCR clones underwent expansion in blood.

Method: immunoSEQ multiplex PCR; TCRdb's copy keeps in-frame clones and lacks some. The sample has about 53,000 clones, roughly 85% seen once. Of note for this clone: Its cognate antigen is unknown.

CDR1 and CDR2 (germline): SGHRS, YFSETQ. This CDR3 spans 17 amino acids. Trimming stripped 2 bases from V and 3 bases from J, with 18 bases between. Sequenced here: peripheral blood, sampled from a patient treated with radiotherapy plus ipilimumab. The chain couples TRBV5-1 to TRBJ2-1; maybe TRBD2 (6 bases). This sequence was found in a human donor with non-small cell lung cancer whose response to radiotherapy plus ipilimumab could not be evaluated. CDR3 coding DNA: TGCGCCAGCAGCTTAGGTTTGCGGGACCAAGGCTACAATGAGCAGTTCTTC. This gives the protein CASSLGLRDQGYNEQFF.